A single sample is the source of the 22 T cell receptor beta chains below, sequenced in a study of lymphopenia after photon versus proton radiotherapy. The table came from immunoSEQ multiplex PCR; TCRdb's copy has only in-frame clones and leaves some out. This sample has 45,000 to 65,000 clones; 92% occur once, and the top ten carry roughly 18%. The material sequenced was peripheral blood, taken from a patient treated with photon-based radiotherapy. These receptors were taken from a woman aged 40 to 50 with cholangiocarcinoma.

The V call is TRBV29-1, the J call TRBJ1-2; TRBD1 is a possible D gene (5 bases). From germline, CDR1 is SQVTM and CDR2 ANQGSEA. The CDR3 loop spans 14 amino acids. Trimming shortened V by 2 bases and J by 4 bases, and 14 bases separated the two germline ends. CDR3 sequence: CSVEPPGRAYGYTF. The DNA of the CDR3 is TGCAGCGTTGAACCCCCAGGGCGGGCCTATGGCTACACCTTC.

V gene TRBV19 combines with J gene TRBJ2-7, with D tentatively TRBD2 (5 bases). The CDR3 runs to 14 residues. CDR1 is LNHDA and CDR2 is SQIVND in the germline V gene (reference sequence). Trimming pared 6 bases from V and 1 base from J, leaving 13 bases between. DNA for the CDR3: TGTGCCAGTAGCATGGCTGGCGGGTCCTACGAGCAGTACTTC. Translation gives CASSMAGGSYEQYF.

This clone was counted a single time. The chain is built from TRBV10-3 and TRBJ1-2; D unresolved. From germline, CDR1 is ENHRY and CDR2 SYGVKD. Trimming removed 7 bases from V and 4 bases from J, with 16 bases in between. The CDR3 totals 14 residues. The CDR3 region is CAITGAALGYGYTF. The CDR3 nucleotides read TGTGCCATCACGGGTGCGGCGCTGGGCTATGGCTACACCTTC.

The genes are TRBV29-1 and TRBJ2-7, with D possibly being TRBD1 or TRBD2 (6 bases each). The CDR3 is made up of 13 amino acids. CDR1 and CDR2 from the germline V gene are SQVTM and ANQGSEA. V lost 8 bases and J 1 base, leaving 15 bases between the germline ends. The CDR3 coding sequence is TGCAGCACGAAAGGGGGGCAATCCTACGAGCAGTACTTC. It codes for CSTKGGQSYEQYF.

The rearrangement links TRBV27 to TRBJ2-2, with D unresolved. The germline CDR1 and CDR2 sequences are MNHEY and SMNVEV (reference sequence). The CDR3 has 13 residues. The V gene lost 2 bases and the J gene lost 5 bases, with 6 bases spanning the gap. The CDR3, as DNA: TGTGCCAGCAGTTTAATGGGAACCGGGGAGCTGTTTTTT. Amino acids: CASSLMGTGELFF.

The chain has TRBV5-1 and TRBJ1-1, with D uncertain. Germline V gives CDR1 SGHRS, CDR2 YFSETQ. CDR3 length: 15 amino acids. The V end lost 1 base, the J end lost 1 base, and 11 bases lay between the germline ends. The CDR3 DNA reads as TGCGCCAGCAGCTTGACCGCCGGATCGAACACTGAAGCTTTCTTT. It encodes CASSLTAGSNTEAFF. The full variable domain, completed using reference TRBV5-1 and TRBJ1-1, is KAGVTQTPRYLIKTRGQQVTLSCSPISGHRSVSWYQQTPGQGLQFLFEYFSETQRNKGNFPGRFSGRQFSNSRSEMNVSTLELGDSALYLCASSLTAGSNTEAFFGQGTRLTVV.

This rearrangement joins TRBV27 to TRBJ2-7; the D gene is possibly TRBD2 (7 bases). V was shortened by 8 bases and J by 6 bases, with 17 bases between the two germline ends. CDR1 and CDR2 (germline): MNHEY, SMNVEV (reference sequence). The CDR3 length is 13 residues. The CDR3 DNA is TGTGCCAGCGGGGGGGGCGGGGCCCCCGAGCAGTACTTC. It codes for CASGGGGAPEQYF.

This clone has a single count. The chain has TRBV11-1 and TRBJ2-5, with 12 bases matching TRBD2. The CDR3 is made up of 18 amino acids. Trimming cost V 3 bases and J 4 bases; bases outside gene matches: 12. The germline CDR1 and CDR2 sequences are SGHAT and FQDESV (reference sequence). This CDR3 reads CASSFTGLAGKGGETQYF. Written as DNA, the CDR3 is TGTGCCAGCAGCTTCACTGGACTAGCGGGAAAAGGCGGAGAGACCCAGTACTTC.

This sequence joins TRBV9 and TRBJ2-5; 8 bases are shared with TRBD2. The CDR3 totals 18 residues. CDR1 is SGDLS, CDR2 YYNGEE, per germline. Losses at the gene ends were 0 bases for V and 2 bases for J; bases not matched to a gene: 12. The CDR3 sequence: CASSVAESGLAGQETQYF. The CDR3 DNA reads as TGTGCCAGCAGCGTAGCAGAATCGGGCCTAGCGGGTCAAGAGACCCAGTACTTC.

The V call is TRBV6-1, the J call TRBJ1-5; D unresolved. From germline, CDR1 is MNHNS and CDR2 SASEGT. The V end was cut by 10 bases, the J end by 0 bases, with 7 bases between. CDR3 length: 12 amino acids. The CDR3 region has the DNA TGTGCCACTGCCCCTAGCAATCAGCCCCAGCATTTT. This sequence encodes CATAPSNQPQHF.

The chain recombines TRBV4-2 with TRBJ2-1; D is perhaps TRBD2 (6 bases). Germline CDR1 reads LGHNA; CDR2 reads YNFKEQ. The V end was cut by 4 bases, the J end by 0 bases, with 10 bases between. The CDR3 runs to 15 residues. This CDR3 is CASSPGTGSYNEQFF. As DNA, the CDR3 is TGTGCCAGCAGCCCAGGGACTGGCTCCTACAATGAGCAGTTCTTC.

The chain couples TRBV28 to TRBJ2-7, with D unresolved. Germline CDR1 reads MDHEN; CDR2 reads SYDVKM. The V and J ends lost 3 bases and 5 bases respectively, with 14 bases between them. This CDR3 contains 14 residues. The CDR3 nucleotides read TGTGCCAGCAGTTTGGGCGGCTTCCTCGACGAGCAGTACTTC. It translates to CASSLGGFLDEQYF.

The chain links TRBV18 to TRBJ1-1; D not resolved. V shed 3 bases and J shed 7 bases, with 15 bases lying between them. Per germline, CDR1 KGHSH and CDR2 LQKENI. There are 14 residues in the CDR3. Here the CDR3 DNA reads TGTGCCAGCTCACCCTCCCCGGTGAGTGGTGAAGCTTTCTTT. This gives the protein CASSPSPVSGEAFF.

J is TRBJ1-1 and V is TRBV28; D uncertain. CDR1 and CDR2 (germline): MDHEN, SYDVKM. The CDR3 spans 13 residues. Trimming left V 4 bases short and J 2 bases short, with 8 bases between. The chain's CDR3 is CASSYTSNTEAFF. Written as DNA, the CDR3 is TGTGCCAGCAGTTACACGTCAAACACTGAAGCTTTCTTT.

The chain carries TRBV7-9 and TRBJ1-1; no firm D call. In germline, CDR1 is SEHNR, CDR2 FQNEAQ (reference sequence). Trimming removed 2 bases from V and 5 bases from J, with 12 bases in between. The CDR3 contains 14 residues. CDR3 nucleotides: TGTGCCAGCAGCTTATGGGTATCGGCAACTGAAGCTTTCTTT. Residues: CASSLWVSATEAFF.

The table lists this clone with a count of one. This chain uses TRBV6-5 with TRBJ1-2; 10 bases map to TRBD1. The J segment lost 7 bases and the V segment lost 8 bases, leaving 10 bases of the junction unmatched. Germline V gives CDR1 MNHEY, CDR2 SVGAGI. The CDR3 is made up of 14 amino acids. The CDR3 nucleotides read TGTGCCAGCGCTCCGGGACAGGGGTTTAGTGGCTACACCTTC. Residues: CASAPGQGFSGYTF.

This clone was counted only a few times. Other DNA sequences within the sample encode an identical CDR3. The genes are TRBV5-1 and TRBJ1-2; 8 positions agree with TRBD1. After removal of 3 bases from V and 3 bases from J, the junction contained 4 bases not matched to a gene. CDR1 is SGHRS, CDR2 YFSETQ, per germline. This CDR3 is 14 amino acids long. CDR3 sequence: CASSSKQGDYGYTF. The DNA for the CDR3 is TGCGCCAGCAGCTCTAAACAGGGGGACTATGGCTACACCTTC.

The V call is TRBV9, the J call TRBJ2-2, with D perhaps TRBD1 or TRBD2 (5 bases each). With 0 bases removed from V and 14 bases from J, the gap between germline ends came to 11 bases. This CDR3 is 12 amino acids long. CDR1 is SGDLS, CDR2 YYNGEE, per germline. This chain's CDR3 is CASSVGAGSLFF. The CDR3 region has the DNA TGTGCCAGCAGCGTAGGGGCAGGGAGCCTGTTTTTT.

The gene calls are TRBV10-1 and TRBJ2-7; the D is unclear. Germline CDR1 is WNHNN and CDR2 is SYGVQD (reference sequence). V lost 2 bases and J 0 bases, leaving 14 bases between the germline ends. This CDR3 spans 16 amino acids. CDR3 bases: TGCGCCAGCAGTGAGGGCCGGGTCTCGGGCTCCTACGAGCAGTACTTC. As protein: CASSEGRVSGSYEQYF.

The CDR3 DNA reads as TGTGCCAGCAGTTTGATGCCTCGGGGCGGTACGCAGTATTTT. Its translation is CASSLMPRGGTQYF. The chain couples TRBV27 to TRBJ2-3; D could derive from TRBD1 or TRBD2 (5 bases each). The V and J ends lost 3 bases and 8 bases respectively, with 15 bases between them. Germline loops: CDR1 MNHEY, CDR2 SMNVEV (reference sequence). The CDR3 covers 14 residues.

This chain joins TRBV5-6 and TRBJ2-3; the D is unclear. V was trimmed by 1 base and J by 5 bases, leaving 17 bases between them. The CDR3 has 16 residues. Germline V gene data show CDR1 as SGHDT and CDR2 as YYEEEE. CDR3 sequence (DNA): TGTGCCAGCAGCTTGTTGTCGAACTTGGTAGGAGATACGCAGTATTTT. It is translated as CASSLLSNLVGDTQYF.

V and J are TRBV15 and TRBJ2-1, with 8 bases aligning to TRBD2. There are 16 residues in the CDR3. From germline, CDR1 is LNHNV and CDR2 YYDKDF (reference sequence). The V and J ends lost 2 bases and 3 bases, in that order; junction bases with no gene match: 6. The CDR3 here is CATSRSRGGIYNEQFF. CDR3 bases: TGTGCCACCAGCAGAAGCCGGGGGGGCATCTACAATGAGCAGTTCTTC.